This T cell receptor beta chain stems from a study of blood T cell repertoires in COVID-19. The germline gives CDR1 KGHSY, CDR2 FQNENV. With V trimmed by 4 bases and J by 10 bases, 8 bases remained unmatched. The CDR3 has 13 amino acids. Profiled with immunoSEQ multiplex PCR; TCRdb holds only in-frame clones, not every one. The sample lists about 210,000 clones, approximately 80% occurring once. The sample was peripheral blood. This clonotype originated in a woman of 80 years or more with COVID-19, enrolled during active disease. The chain employs TRBV16 and TRBJ1-1; 8 nucleotides line up with TRBD1. The CDR3 DNA sequence: TGTGCCAGCAGCCTTGACAGGGGCGGCCTAGCTTTCTTT. It encodes CASSLDRGGLAFF.